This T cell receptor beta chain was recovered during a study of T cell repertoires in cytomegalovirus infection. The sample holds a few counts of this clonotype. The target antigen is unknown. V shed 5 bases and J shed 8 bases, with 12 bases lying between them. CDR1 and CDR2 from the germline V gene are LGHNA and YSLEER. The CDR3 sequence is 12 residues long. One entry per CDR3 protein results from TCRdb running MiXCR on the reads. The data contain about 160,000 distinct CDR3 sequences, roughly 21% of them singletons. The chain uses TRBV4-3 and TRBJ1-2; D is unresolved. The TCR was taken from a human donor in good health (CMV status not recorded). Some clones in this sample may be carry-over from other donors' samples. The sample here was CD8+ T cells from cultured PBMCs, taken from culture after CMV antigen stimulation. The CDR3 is CASSSRSRGYTF. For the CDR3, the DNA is TGCGCCAGCAGCAGTAGGTCTAGGGGCTACACCTTC.